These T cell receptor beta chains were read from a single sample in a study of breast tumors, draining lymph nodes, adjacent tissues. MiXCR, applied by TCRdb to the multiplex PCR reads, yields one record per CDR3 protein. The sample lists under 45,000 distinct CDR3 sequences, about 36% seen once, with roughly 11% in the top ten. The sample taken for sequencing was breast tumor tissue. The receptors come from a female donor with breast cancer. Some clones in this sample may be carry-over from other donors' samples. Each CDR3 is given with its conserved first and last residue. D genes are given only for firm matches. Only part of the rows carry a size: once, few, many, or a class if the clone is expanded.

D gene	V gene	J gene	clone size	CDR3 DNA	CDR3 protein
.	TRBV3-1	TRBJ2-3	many	TGTGCCAGCAGCCAAGATCCGTCAGATACGCAGTATTTT	CASSQDPSDTQYF
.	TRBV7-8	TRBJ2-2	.	TGTGCCAGCAGCCGGACCTTTACCGGGGAGCTGTTTTTT	CASSRTFTGELFF
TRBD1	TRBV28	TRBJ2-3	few	TGTGCCAGCCAGACAGGGAAGGTAACAGATACGCAGTATTTT	CASQTGKVTDTQYF
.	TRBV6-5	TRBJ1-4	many	TGTGCCAGCAGCCCCACAAGGACTAATGAAAAACTGTTTTTT	CASSPTRTNEKLFF
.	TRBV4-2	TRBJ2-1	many	TGTGCCAGCAGCCAAGGGGGGCCCGGGACTTCCGAGCAGTTCTTC	CASSQGGPGTSEQFF
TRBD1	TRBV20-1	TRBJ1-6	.	TGCAGTGCTAGCGGGGACAGGGGAAATTCACCCCTCCACTTT	CSASGDRGNSPLHF
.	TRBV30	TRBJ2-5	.	TGTGCCTGGAAGAGTGAGATGGAGACCCAGTACTTC	CAWKSEMETQYF
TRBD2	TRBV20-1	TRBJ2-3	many	TGCAGTGCTGGACTAGCGGGAGTAAGGGCAGATACGCAGTATTTT	CSAGLAGVRADTQYF
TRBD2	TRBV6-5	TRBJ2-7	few	TGTGCCAGCAGTCCAGTAGCGGGACGCGACGAGCAGTACTTC	CASSPVAGRDEQYF
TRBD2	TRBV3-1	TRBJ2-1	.	TGTGCCAGCAGCCAAGGACTAGCGGGAGTCAATGAGCAGTTCTTC	CASSQGLAGVNEQFF
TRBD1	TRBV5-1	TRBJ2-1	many	TGCGCCAGCAGCCAAACGACAGGGGGCTTTGAGCAGTTCTTC	CASSQTTGGFEQFF
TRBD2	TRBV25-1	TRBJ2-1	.	TGTGCCAGCAGTGAACTAGCGGGGAGGGGTAATGAGCAGTTCTTC	CASSELAGRGNEQFF
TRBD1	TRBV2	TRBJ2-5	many	TGTGCCAGCAAGGTCAGACAGGGGGTAGGAGAGACCCAGTACTTC	CASKVRQGVGETQYF
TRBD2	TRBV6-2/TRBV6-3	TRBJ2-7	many	TGTGCCAGCAGAAATGGACTAGGCTACGAGCAGTACTTC	CASRNGLGYEQYF
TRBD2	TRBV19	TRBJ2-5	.	TGTGCCAGTAGCTATTCGACCGGGACTAGTATTGGGGAGACCCAGCACTTC	CASSYSTGTSIGETQHF
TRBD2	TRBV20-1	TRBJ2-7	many	TGCAGTGCTAGAGGCCCGGGACTAGCGGTTACCTACGAGCAGTACTTC	CSARGPGLAVTYEQYF
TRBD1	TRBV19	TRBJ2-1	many	TGTGCCAGTACGACAGGGGTCCATGAGCAGTTCTTC	CASTTGVHEQFF
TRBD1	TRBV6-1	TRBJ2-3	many	TGTGCCAGCAGTCTGCCGGGACAGGGAACAGATACGCAGTATTTT	CASSLPGQGTDTQYF
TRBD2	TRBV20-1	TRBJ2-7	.	TGCAGTGCTAGAGAGTTGGGGGGGAGGGACTTCTACGAGCAGTACTTC	CSARELGGRDFYEQYF
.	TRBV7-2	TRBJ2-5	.	TGTGCCAGCAGCTTAAGCCTGGAGACCCAGTACTTC	CASSLSLETQYF
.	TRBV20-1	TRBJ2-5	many	TGCAGTGCTAGAGATTTGGGGCAGGGGCAAGAGACCCAGTACTTC	CSARDLGQGQETQYF
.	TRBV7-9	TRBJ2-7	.	.	CASSFYICSARDRGYEQYF
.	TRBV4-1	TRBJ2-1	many	TGCGCCAGCAGCCAAGAATCCTGGGTAAATGAGCAGTTCTTC	CASSQESWVNEQFF
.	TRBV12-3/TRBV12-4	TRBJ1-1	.	TGTGCCAGCAGTTTTTCGGGGGCATGGAACACTGAAGCTTTCTTT	CASSFSGAWNTEAFF
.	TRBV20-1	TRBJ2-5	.	TGCAGTGCTAGCGCCGCCCAAGAGACCCAGTACTTC	CSASAAQETQYF
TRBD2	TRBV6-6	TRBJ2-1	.	TGTGCCAGCAGTGTACGCGGGACTAGCGAATTCAATGAGCAGTTCTTC	CASSVRGTSEFNEQFF
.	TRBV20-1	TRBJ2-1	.	TGCAGTGCTAGAGATCGGATAGCGAACAATGAGCAGTTCTTC	CSARDRIANNEQFF
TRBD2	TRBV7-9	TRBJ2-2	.	TGTGCCAGCAGCTTAGTTAGCGGGAGGGCCGACACCGGGGAGCTGTTTTTT	CASSLVSGRADTGELFF
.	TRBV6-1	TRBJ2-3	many	TGTGCCAGCAGTGACCCGGGACTCCCCGCGTATTTT	CASSDPGLPAYF
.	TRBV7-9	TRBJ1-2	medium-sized	TGTGCCAGCAGCCCCCCGGCCCTGCTTAAGTATGGCTACACCTTC	CASSPPALLKYGYTF
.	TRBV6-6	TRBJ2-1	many	TGTGCCAGCAAAGAGGAGGTTTCCCACAATGAGCAGTTCTTC	CASKEEVSHNEQFF
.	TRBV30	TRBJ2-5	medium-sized	TGTGCCTGTCGGGGACCGGGTGAGACCCAGTACTTC	CACRGPGETQYF
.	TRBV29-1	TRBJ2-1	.	TGCAGCGTTGATTCCGCGTTGCGCAATGAGCAGTTCTTC	CSVDSALRNEQFF
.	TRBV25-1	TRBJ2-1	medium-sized	TGTGCCAGCACCGTGGGGGGTGACAATGAGCAGTTCTTC	CASTVGGDNEQFF
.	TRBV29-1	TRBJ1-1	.	TGCAGCGTTGTGGATCCTGGCCAAGCTTTCTTT	CSVVDPGQAFF
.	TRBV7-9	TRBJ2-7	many	TGTGCCAGCAGCTTAGATTTCTTTGGGGGAGCCTACGAGCAGTACTTC	CASSLDFFGGAYEQYF
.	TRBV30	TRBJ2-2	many	TGTGCCCGAAGACAGGTCAACACCGGGGAGCTGTTTTTT	CARRQVNTGELFF
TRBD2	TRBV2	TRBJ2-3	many	TGTGCCAGCAGTCAAGCGGGAGAATCGACAGATACGCAGTATTTT	CASSQAGESTDTQYF
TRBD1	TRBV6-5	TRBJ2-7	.	TGTGCCAGCGGTTACGGGACAGGTGATCTCTACGAGCAGTACTTC	CASGYGTGDLYEQYF
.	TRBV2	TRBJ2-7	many	TGTGCCAGCAGTGAAGGCCCACGGCTAGAGTTCTACGAGCAGTACTTC	CASSEGPRLEFYEQYF
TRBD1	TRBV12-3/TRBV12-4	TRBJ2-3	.	TGTGCCAGCAGCTTGGCCGGGACAGGGGTGGCAGATACGCAGTATTTT	CASSLAGTGVADTQYF
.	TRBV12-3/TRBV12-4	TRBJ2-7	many	TGTGCCAGCAGTTCACAACAGGGTTACGAGCAGTACTTC	CASSSQQGYEQYF
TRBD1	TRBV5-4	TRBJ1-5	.	TGTGCCAGCAGCGCTGGGACAGGCCTCAATCAGCCCCAGCATTTT	CASSAGTGLNQPQHF
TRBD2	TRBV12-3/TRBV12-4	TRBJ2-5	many	TGTGCCAGCAGGCCCGGACTAGCGGGAGAAGAGACCCAGTACTTC	CASRPGLAGEETQYF
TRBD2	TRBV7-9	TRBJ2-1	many	TGTGCCAGCAGTGGGACTAGCGGGAGCCTCCGCAATGAGCAGTTCTTC	CASSGTSGSLRNEQFF
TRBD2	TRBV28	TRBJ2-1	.	TGTGCCAGCAGTTTACCCACCTTTCTAGCGGGAGGGGGTGAGCAGTTCTTC	CASSLPTFLAGGGEQFF
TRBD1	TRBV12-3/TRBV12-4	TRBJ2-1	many	TGTGCCAGCAGTAGCACCGGGACAGGGTTCTACAATGAGCAGTTCTTC	CASSSTGTGFYNEQFF